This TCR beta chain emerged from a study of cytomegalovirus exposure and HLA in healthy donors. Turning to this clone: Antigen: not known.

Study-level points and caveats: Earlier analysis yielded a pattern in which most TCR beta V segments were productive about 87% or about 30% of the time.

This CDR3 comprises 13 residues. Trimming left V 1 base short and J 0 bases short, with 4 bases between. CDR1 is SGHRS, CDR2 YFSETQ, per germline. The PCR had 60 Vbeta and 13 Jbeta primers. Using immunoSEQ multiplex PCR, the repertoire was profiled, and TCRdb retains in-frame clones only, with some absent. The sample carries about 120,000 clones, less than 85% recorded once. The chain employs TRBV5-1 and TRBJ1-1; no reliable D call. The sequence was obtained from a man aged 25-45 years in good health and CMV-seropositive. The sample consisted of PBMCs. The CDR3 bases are TGCGCCAGCAGCTTGATCGTGAACACTGAAGCTTTCTTT. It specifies CASSLIVNTEAFF.